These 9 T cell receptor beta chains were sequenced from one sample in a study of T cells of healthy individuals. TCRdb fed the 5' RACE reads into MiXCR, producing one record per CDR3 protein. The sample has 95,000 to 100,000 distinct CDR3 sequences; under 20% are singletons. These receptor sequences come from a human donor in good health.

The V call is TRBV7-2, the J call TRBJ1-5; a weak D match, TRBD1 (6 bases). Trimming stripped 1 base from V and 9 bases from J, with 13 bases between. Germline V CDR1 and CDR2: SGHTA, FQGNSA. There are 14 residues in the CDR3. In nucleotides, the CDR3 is TGTGCCAGCAGCTTAGACAGGGCTGGAGGGCCCCAGCATTTT. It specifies CASSLDRAGGPQHF.

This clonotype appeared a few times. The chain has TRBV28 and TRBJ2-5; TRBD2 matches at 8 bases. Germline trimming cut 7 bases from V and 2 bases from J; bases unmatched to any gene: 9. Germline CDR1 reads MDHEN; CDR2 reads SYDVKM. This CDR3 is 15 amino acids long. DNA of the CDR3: TGTGCCAGCACTGACCATAGCGGGACTCAAGAGACCCAGTACTTC. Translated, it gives CASTDHSGTQETQYF.

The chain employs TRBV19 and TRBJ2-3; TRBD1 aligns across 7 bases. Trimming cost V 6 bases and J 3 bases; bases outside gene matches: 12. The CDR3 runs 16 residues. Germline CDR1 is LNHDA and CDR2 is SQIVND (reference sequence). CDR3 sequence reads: CASSTTGVGGTDTQYF. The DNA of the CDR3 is TGTGCCAGTAGCACCACAGGGGTCGGCGGAACAGATACGCAGTATTTT.

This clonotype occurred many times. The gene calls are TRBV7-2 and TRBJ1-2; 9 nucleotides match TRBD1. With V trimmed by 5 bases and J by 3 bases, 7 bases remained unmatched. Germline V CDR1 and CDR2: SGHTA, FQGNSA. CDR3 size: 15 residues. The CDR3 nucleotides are TGTGCCAGCAGCCCAGGGACAGGGTGGGACTATGGCTACACCTTC. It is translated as CASSPGTGWDYGYTF.

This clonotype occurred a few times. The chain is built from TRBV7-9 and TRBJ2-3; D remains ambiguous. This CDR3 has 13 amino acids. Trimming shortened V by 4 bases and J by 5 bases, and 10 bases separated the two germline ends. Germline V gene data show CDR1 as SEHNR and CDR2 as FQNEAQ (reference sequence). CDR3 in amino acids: CASSSGVVDTQYF. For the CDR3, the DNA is TGTGCCAGCAGCTCTGGGGTCGTAGATACGCAGTATTTT.

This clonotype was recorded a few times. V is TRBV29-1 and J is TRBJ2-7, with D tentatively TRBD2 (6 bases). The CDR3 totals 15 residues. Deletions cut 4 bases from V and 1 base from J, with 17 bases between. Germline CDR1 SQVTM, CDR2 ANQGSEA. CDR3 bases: TGCAGCGTTGTAGGAGGGTCGGTCACTTCCTACGAGCAGTACTTC. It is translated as CSVVGGSVTSYEQYF.

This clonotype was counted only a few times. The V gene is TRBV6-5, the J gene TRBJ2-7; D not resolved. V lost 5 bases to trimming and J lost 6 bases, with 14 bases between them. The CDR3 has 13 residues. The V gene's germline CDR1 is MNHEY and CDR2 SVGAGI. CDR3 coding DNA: TGTGCCAGCAGTAGGAGTTCCCTTATCGAGCAGTACTTC. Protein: CASSRSSLIEQYF.

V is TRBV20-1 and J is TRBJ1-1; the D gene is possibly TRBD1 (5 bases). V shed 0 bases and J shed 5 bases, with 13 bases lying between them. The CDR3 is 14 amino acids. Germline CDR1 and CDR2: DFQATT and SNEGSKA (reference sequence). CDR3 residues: CSARDHRGGTEAFF. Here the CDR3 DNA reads TGCAGTGCTAGAGATCATCGGGGGGGAACTGAAGCTTTCTTT.

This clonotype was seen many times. The CDR3 protein is CSARPPWGREDGYTF. Here the CDR3 DNA reads TGCAGTGCTCGCCCCCCTTGGGGGCGCGAGGATGGCTACACCTTC. The J gene is TRBJ1-2, the V gene TRBV20-1, with D tentatively TRBD1 (6 bases). CDR3 length: 15 amino acids. Trimming left V 5 bases short and J 6 bases short, with 22 bases between. Germline V gives CDR1 DFQATT, CDR2 SNEGSKA (reference sequence).